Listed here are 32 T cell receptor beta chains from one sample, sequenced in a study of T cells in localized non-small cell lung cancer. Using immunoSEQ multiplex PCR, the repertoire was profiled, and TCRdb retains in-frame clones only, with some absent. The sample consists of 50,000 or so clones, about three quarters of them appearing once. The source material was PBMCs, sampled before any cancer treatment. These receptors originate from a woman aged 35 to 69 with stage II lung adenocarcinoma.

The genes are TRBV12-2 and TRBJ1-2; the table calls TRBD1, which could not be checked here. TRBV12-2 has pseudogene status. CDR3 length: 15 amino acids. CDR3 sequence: CASRPDRGPPNGYTF. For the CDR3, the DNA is TGTGCAAGTCGTCCAGACAGGGGACCCCCTAATGGCTACACCTTC.

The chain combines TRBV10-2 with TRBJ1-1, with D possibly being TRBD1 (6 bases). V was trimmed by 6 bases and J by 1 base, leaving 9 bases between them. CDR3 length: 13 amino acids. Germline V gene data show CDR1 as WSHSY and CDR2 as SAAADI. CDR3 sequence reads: CASSQDRNTEAFF. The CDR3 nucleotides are TGCGCCAGCAGCCAGGACAGGAACACTGAAGCTTTCTTT.

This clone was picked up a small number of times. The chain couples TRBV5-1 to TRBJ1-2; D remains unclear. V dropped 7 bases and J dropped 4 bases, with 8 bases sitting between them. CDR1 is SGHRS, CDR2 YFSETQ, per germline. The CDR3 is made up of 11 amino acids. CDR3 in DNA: TGCGCCAGCGCGATGGGCTATGGCTACACCTTC. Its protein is CASAMGYGYTF.

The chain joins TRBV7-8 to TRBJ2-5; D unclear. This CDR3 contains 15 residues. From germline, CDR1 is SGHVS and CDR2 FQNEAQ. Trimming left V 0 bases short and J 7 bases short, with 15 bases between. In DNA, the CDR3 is TGTGCCAGCAGCTTAGCGTCGACACGGCTGGGGACCCAGTACTTC. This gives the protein CASSLASTRLGTQYF.

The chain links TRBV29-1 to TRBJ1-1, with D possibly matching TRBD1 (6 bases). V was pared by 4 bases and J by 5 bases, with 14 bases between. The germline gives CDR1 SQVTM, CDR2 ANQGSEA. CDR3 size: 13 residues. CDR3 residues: CSVGSYRATEAFF. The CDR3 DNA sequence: TGCAGCGTTGGGTCCTACAGGGCTACTGAAGCTTTCTTT.

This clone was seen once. CDR3 amino acids: CASSEALPDSHPNSPLHF. In nucleotides, the CDR3 is TGTGCCAGCAGTGAAGCGCTCCCGGATTCTCACCCAAATTCACCCCTCCACTTT. The gene calls are TRBV2 and TRBJ1-6; D is unclear. CDR1 and CDR2 (germline): SNHLY, FYNNEI. Trimming shortened V by 0 bases and J by 7 bases, and 19 bases separated the two germline ends. The CDR3 spans 18 residues.

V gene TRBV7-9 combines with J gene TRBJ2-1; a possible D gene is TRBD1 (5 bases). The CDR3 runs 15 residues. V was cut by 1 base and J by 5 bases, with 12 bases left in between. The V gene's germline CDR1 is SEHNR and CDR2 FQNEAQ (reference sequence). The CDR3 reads CASSLGRDLDNEQFF. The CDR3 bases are TGTGCCAGCAGCTTAGGCAGGGATTTGGACAATGAGCAGTTCTTC.

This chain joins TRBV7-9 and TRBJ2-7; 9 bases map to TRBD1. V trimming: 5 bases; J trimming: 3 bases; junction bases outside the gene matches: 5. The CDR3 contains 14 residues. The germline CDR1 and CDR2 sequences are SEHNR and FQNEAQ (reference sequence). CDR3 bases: TGTGCCAGCAGCGACCGGGACAGGGTCTACGAGCAGTACTTC. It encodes CASSDRDRVYEQYF. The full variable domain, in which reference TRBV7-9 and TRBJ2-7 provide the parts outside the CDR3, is DTGVSQNPRHKITKRGQNVTFRCDPISEHNRLYWYRQTLGQGPEFLTYFQNEAQLEKSRLLSDRFSAERPKGSFSTLEIQRTEQGDSAMYLCASSDRDRVYEQYFGPGTRLTVT.

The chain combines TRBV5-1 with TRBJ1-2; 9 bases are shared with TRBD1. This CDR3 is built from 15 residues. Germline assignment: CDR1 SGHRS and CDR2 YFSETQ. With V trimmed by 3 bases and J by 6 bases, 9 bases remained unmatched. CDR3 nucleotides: TGCGCCAGCAGCTCGGATCCCGGGACAGGGAATGGCTACACCTTC. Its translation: CASSSDPGTGNGYTF.

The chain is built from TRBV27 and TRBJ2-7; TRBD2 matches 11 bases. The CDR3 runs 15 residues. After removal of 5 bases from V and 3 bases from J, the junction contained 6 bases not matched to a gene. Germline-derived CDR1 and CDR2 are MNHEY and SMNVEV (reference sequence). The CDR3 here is CASSPLGLAVYEQYF. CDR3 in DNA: TGTGCCAGCAGTCCCCTGGGACTAGCGGTCTACGAGCAGTACTTC.

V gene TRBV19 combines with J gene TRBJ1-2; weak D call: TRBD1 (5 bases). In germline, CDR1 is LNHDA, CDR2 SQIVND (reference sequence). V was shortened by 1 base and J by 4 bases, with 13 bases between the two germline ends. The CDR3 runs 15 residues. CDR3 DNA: TGTGCCAGTAGTATAGGTGGGGGGGTCCCCTATGGCTACACCTTC. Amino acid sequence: CASSIGGGVPYGYTF.

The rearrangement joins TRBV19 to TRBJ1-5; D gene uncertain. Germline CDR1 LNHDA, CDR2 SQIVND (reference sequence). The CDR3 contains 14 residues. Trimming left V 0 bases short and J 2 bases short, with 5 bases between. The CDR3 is CASSIDKGNQPQHF. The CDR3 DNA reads TGTGCCAGTAGTATAGATAAAGGCAATCAGCCCCAGCATTTT.

The chain's CDR3 is CASSPGQGVFSGNTIYF. The CDR3 nucleotides are TGTGCCAGCAGTCCAGGACAGGGGGTCTTCTCTGGAAACACCATATATTTT. This chain links TRBV28 with TRBJ1-3; 10 bases are shared with TRBD1. The CDR3 totals 17 residues. V lost 5 bases and J lost 0; bases outside the gene matches: 7. CDR1 is MDHEN and CDR2 is SYDVKM in the germline V gene.

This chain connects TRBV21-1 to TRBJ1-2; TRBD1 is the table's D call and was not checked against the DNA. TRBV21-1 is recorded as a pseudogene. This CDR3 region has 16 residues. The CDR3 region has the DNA TGTGCCAGCAGCAAAAGTCGGACAGGAACCCTTTTTGGCTACACCTTC. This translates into CASSKSRTGTLFGYTF.

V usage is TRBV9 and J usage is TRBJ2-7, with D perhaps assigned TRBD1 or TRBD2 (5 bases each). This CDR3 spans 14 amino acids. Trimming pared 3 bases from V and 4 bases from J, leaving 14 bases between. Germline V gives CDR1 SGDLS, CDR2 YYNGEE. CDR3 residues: CASSAKGSTYEQYF. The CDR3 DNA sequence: TGTGCCAGCAGCGCGAAGGGGAGTACATACGAGCAGTACTTC. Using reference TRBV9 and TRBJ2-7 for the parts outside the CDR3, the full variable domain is DSGVTQTPKHLITATGQRVTLRCSPRSGDLSVYWYQQSLDQGLQFLIQYYNGEERAKGNILERFSAQQFPDLHSELNLSSLELGDSALYFCASSAKGSTYEQYFGPGTRLTVT.

The CDR3 DNA reads as TGTGCCAGCAGTGGATCAGGGTCCCCCGTGCAGTTCTTC. Translation gives CASSGSGSPVQFF. The V call is TRBV6-1, the J call TRBJ2-1, with D maybe TRBD1 (5 bases). Germline-derived CDR1 and CDR2 are MNHNS and SASEGT. Trimming stripped 4 bases from V and 12 bases from J, with 16 bases between. The length of the CDR3 is 13 residues.

CDR3 DNA: TGCAGTGCTAGAGCAGATGGCTACACCTTC. Its protein is CSARADGYTF. This chain joins TRBV20-1 and TRBJ1-2; D gene uncertain. Germline CDR1 is DFQATT and CDR2 is SNEGSKA (reference sequence). The CDR3 spans 10 residues. V lost 1 base and J lost 6, with 3 bases in between.

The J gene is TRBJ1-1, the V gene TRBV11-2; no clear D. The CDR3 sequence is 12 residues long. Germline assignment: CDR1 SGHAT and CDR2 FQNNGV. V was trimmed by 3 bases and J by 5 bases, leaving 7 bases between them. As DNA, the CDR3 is TGTGCCAGCAGCTTGAGCGGAACTGAAGCTTTCTTT. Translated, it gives CASSLSGTEAFF.

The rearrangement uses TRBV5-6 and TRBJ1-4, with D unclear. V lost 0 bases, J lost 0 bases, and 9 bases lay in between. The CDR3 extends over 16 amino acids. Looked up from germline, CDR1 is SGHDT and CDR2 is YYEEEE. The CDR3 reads CASSLVLGTTNEKLFF. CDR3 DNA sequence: TGTGCCAGCAGCTTGGTTCTCGGTACAACTAATGAAAAACTGTTTTTT.

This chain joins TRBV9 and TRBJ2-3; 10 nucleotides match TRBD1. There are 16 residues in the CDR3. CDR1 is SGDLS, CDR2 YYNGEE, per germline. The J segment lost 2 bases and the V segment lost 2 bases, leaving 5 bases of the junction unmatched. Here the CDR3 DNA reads TGTGCCAGCAGCGTGATGGGGACAGGGGACACAGATACGCAGTATTTT. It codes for CASSVMGTGDTDTQYF. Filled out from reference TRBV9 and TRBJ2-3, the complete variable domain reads DSGVTQTPKHLITATGQRVTLRCSPRSGDLSVYWYQQSLDQGLQFLIQYYNGEERAKGNILERFSAQQFPDLHSELNLSSLELGDSALYFCASSVMGTGDTDTQYFGPGTRLTVL.

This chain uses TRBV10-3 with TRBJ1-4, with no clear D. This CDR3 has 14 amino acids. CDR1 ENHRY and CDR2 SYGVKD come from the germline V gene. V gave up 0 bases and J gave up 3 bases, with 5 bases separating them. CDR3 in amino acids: CAISESPSNEKLFF. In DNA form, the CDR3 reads TGTGCCATCAGTGAGTCGCCGTCTAATGAAAAACTGTTTTTT.

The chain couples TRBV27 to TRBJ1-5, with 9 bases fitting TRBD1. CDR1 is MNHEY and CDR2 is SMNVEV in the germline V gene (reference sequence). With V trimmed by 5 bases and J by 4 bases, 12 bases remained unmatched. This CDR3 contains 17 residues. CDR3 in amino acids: CASSLKGGQGPNQPQHF. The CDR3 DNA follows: TGTGCCAGCAGTCTAAAGGGGGGACAGGGTCCGAATCAGCCCCAGCATTTT.

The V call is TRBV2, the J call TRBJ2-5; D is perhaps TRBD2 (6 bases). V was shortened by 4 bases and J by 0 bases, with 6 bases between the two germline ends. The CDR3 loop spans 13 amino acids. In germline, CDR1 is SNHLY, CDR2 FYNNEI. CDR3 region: CASSGTNQETQYF. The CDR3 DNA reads TGTGCCAGCAGTGGGACTAACCAAGAGACCCAGTACTTC.

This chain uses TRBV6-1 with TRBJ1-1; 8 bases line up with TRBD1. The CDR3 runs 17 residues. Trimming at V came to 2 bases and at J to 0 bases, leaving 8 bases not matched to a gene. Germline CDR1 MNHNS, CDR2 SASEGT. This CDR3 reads CASSEPTWTGLNTEAFF. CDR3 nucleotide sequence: TGTGCCAGCAGTGAACCCACCTGGACAGGGTTGAACACTGAAGCTTTCTTT.

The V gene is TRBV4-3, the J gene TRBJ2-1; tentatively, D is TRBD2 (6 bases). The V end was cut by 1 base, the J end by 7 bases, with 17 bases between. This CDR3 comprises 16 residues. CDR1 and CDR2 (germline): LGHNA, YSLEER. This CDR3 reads CASSQGETSIKNEQFF. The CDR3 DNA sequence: TGCGCCAGCAGCCAAGGAGAGACTAGTATTAAAAATGAGCAGTTCTTC.

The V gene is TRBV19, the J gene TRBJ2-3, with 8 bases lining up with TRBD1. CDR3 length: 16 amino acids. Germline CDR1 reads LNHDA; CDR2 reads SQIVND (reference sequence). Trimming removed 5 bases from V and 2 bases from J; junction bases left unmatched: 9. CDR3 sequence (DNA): TGTGCCAGTAGTGGGGGTTACAGGGGGTCCACAGATACGCAGTATTTT. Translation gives CASSGGYRGSTDTQYF.

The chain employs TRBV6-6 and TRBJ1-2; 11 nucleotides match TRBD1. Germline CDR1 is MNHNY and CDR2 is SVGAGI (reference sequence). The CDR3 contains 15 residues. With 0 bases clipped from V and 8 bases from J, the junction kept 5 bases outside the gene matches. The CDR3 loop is CASSYSGTGGSGYTF. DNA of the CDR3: TGTGCCAGCAGTTACTCCGGGACAGGGGGTTCAGGCTACACCTTC.

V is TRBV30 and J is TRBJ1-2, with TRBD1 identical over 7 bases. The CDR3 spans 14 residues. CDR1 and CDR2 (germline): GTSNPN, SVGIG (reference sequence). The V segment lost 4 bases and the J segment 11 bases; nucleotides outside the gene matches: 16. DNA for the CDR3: TGTGCCTGGAAACCGCCCACGACAGGGACGGGGTACACCTTC. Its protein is CAWKPPTTGTGYTF.

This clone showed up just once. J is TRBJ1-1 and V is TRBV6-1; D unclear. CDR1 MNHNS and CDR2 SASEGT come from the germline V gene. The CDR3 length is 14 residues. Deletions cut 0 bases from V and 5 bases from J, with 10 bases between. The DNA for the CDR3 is TGTGCCAGCAGTGAAGCCCCGACCTGGACTGAAGCTTTCTTT. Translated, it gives CASSEAPTWTEAFF.

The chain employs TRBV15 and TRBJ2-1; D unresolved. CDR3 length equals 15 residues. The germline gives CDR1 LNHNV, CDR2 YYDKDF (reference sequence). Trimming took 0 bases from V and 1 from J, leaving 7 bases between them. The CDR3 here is CATSREGRSYNEQFF. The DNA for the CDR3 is TGTGCCACCAGCAGAGAGGGCAGATCCTACAATGAGCAGTTCTTC.

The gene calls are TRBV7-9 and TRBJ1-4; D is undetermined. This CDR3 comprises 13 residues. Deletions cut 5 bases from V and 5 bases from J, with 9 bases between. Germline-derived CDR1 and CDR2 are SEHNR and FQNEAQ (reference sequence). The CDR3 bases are TGTGCCAGCAGCCCGGACTCGAATGAAAAACTGTTTTTT. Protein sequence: CASSPDSNEKLFF.

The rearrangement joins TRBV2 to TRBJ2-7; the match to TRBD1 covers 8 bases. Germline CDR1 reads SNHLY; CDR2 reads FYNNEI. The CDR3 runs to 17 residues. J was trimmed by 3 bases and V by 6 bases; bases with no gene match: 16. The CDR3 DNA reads TGTGCCAGCAGACGGGACAGGATCGGGTTGGGCCACTACGAGCAGTACTTC. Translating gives CASRRDRIGLGHYEQYF.